This T cell receptor beta chain was sequenced in a study of T cells in Graves' hyperthyroidism and ophthalmopathy. Background on the study: Upon initial diagnosis and before any treatment, peripheral blood was collected. General study points: Blood also held most thyroid clonotypes expanded beyond 0.001.

The CDR3 loop spans 12 amino acids. Per germline, CDR1 SGHVS and CDR2 FQNEAQ. V gave up 3 bases and J gave up 10 bases, with 7 bases separating them. The sample holds many counts of this clonotype. Its antigen is not known. Amplification of TCR beta CDR3 regions was performed using RNA transcripts as template. Using the HTBI primer set, a first-round RT-PCR was run on the TCR CDR3. TCRdb reanalysed the multiplex PCR reads using MiXCR and keeps one entry per CDR3 protein. This table has over 450,000 distinct CDR3 sequences, approximately 15% appearing once. Hyperthyroidism, newly diagnosed and lasting under 2 months, affected patients aged 18 to 65. Reasons for excluding patients were uncontrolled infection, other autoimmune disease, pregnancy or lactation.

The receptor comes from a woman in her late teens or twenties with Graves' hyperthyroidism. Sequenced input: blood. The chain uses TRBV7-8 and TRBJ1-6, with D uncertain. The CDR3: CASSFARSPLHF. CDR3 sequence (DNA): TGTGCCAGCAGCTTTGCCAGGTCACCCCTCCACTTT.